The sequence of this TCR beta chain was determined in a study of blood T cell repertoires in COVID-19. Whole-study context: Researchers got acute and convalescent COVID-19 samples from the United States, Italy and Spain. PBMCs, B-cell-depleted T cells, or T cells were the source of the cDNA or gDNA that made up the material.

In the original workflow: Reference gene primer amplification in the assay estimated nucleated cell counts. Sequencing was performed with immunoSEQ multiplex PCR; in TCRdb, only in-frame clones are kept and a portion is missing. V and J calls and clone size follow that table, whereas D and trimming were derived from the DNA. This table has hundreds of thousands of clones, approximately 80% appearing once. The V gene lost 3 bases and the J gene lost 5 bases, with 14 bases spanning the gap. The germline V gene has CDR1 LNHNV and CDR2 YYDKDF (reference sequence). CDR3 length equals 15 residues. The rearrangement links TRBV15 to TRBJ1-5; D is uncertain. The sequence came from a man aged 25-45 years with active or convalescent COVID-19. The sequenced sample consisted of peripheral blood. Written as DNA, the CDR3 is TGTGCCACCAGCAGTAGAACGAGCCCTTATCAGCCCCAGCATTTT. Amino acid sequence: CATSSRTSPYQPQHF.